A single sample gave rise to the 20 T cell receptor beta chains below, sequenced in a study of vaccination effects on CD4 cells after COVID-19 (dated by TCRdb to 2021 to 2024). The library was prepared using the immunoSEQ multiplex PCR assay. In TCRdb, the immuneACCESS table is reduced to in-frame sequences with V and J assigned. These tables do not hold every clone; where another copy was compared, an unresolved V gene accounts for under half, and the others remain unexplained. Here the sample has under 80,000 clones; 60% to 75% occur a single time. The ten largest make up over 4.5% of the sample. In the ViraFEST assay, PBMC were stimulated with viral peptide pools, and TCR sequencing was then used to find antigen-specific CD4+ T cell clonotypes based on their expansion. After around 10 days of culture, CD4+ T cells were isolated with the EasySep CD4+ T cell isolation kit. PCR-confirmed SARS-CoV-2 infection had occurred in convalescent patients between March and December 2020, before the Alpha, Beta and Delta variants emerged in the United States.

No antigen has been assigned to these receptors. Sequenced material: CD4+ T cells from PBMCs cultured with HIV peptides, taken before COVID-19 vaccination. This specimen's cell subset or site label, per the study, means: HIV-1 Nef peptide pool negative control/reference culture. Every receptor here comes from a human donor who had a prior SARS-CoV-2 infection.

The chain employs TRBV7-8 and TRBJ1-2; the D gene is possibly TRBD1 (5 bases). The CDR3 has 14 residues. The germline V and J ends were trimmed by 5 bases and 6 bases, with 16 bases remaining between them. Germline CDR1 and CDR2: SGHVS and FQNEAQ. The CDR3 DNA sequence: TGTGCCAGCAGCCGTCGGGACCGACAAAATGGCTACACCTTC. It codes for CASSRRDRQNGYTF.

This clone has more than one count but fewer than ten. CDR3: CASSQSWPNQPQHF. In nucleotides, the CDR3 is TGCGCCAGCAGTCAATCATGGCCCAATCAGCCCCAGCATTTT. V usage is TRBV23-1 and J usage is TRBJ1-5; D unclear. TRBV23-1 is designated an ORF whose function remains uncertain. The CDR3 loop spans 14 amino acids. V was pared by 0 bases and J by 3 bases, with 6 bases between.

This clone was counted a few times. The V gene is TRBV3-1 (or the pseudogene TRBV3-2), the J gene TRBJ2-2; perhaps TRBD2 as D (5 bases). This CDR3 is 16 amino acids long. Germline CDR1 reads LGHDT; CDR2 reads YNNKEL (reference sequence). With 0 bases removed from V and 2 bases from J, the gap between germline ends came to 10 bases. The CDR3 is CASSQDRGLNTGELFF. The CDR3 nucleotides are TGTGCCAGCAGCCAAGATAGAGGACTTAACACCGGGGAGCTGTTTTTT.

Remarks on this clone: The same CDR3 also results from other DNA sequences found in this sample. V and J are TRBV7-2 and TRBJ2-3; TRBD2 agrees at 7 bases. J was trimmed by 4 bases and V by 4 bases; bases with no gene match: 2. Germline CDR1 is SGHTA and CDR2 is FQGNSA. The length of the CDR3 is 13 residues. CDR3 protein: CASSSRGADTQYF. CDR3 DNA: TGTGCCAGCAGCTCCCGGGGGGCAGATACGCAGTATTTT.

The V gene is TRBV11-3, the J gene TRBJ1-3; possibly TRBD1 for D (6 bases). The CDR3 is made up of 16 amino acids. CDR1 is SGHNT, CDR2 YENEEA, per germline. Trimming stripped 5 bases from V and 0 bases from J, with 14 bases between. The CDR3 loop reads CASSVRGGGSGNTIYF. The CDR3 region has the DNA TGTGCCAGCAGCGTCAGGGGCGGTGGCTCTGGAAACACCATATATTTT.

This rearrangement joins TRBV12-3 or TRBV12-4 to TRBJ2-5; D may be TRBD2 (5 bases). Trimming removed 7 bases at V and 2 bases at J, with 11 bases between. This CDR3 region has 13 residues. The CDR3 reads CASNPGRQETQYF. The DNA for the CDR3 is TGTGCCAGCAATCCGGGAAGACAAGAGACCCAGTACTTC.

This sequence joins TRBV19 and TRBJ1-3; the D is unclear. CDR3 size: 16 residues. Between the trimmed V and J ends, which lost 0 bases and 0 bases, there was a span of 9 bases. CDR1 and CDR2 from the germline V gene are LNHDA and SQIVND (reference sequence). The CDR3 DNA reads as TGTGCCAGTAGTATAGAGAGGGCGTACTCTGGAAACACCATATATTTT. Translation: CASSIERAYSGNTIYF.

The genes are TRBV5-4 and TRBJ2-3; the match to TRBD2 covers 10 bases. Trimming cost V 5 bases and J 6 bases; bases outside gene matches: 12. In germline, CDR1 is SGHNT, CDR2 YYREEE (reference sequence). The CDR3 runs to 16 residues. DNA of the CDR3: TGTGCCAGCAGACAGTCTAGCGGGAGTGGTGTGGATACGCAGTATTTT. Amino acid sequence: CASRQSSGSGVDTQYF. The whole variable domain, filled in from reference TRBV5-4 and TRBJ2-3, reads ETGVTQSPTHLIKTRGQQVTLRCSSQSGHNTVSWYQQALGQGPQFIFQYYREEENGRGNFPPRFSGLQFPNYSSELNVNALELDDSALYLCASRQSSGSGVDTQYFGPGTRLTVL.

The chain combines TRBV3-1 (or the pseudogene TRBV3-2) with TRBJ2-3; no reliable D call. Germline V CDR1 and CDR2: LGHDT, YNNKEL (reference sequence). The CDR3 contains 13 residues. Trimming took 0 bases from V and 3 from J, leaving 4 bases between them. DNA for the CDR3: TGTGCCAGCAGCCAAGACTGGACAGATACGCAGTATTTT. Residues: CASSQDWTDTQYF.

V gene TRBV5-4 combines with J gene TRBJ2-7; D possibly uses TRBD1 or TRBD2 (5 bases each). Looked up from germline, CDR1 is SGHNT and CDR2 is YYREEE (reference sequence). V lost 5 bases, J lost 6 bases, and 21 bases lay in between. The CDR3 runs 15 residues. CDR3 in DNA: TGTGCCAGCAGTTCCGACGGGACCTTAGCCGCCGAGCAGTACTTC. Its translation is CASSSDGTLAAEQYF.

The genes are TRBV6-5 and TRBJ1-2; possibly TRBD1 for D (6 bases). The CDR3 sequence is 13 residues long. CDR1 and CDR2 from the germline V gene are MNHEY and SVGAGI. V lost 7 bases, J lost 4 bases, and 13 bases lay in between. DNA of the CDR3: TGTGCCAGCACTTCACAGGGACTCTATGGCTACACCTTC. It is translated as CASTSQGLYGYTF.

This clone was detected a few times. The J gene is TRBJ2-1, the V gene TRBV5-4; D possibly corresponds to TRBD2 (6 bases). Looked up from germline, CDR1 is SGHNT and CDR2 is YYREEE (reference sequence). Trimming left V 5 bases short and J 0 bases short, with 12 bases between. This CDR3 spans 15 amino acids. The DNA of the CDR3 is TGTGCCAGCAGTTCGGGACTCCCCTCCTACAATGAGCAGTTCTTC. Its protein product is CASSSGLPSYNEQFF.

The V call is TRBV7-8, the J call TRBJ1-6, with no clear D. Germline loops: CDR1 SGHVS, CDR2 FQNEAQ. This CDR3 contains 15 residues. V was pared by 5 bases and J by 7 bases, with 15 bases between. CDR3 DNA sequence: TGTGCCAGCAGCCTCACGGAGGGTCTCAATTCACCCCTCCACTTT. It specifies CASSLTEGLNSPLHF.

The DNA for the CDR3 is TGTGCCAGCAGCTTGGTGGGTAGCGGGGTCGGCGAGCAGTACTTC. The encoded protein is CASSLVGSGVGEQYF. The V and J genes are TRBV5-4 and TRBJ2-7; 8 positions match TRBD2. The CDR3 has 15 amino acids. With 0 bases clipped from V and 6 bases from J, the junction kept 8 bases outside the gene matches. From germline, CDR1 is SGHNT and CDR2 YYREEE (reference sequence). Combining the CDR3 with reference TRBV5-4 and TRBJ2-7 gives the whole variable domain ETGVTQSPTHLIKTRGQQVTLRCSSQSGHNTVSWYQQALGQGPQFIFQYYREEENGRGNFPPRFSGLQFPNYSSELNVNALELDDSALYLCASSLVGSGVGEQYFGPGTRLTVT.

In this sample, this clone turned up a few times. The CDR3 DNA reads TGTGCCAGCAGCCTAGGGACAGGGCGGCCTAATGAAAAACTGTTTTTT. This translates into CASSLGTGRPNEKLFF. The rearrangement joins TRBV5-6 to TRBJ1-4; 9 bases fit TRBD1. J lost 3 bases, V lost 4 bases, and 7 bases had no gene match. The CDR3 is 16 residues long. Looked up from germline, CDR1 is SGHDT and CDR2 is YYEEEE. Full variable domain (missing parts from reference TRBV5-6 and TRBJ1-4): DAGVTQSPTHLIKTRGQQVTLRCSPKSGHDTVSWYQQALGQGPQFIFQYYEEEERQRGNFPDRFSGHQFPNYSSELNVNALLLGDSALYLCASSLGTGRPNEKLFFGSGTQLSVL.

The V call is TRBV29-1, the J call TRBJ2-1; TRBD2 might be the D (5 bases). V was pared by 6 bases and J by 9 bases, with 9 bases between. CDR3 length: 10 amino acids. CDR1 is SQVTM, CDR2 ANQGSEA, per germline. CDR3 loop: CSVQTIEQFF. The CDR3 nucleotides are TGCAGCGTCCAGACTATTGAGCAGTTCTTC.

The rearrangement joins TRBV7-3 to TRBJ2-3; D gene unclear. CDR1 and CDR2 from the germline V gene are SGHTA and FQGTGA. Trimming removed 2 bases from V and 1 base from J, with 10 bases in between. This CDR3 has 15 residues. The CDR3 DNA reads TGTGCCAGCAGCTTAGGCCCGGCCGGCACAGATACGCAGTATTTT. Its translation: CASSLGPAGTDTQYF.

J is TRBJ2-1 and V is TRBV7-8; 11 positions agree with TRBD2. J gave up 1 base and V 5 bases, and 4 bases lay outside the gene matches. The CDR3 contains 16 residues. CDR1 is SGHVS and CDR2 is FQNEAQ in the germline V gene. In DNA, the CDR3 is TGTGCCAGCAGCCGAATAGCGGGGGGGTCCTACAATGAGCAGTTCTTC. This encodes CASSRIAGGSYNEQFF. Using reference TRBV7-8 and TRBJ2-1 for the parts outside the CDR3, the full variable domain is GAGVSQSPRYKVAKRGQDVALRCDPISGHVSLFWYQQALGQGPEFLTYFQNEAQLDKSGLPSDRFFAERPEGSVSTLKIQRTQQEDSAVYLCASSRIAGGSYNEQFFGPGTRLTVL.

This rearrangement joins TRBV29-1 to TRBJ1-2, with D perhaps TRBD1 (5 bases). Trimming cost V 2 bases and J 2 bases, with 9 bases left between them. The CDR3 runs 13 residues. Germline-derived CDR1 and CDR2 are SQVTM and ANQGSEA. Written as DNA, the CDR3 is TGCAGCGTTGAATGGGGGGTCAACTATGGCTACACCTTC. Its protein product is CSVEWGVNYGYTF.

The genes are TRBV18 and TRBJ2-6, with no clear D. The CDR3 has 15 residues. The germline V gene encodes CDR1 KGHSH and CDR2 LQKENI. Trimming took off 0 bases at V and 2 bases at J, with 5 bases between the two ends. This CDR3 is CASSPPVTGANVLTF. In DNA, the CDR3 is TGTGCCAGCTCACCACCCGTTACTGGGGCCAACGTCCTGACTTTC. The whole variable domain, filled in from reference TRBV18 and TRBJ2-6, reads NAGVMQNPRHLVRRRGQEARLRCSPMKGHSHVYWYRQLPEEGLKFMVYLQKENIIDESGMPKERFSAEFPKEGPSILRIQQVVRGDSAAYFCASSPPVTGANVLTFGAGSRLTVL.